The 32 T cell receptor beta chains below come from one sample, sequenced in a study of vaccination and CD4 T cells after COVID-19. These receptors have no identified antigens. Oncomine TCR Beta short-read sequencing was applied to DNA from cultured CD4+ T cells. TCRdb independently ran MiXCR on the PCR reads; one entry per CDR3 protein. The sample records 10,000 to 15,000 distinct CDR3 sequences, more than 70% being singletons. Treatment described: roughly 10-day PBMC culture with coronavirus spike peptide pools or control peptides (ViraFEST assay). The sample was CD4+ T cells from blood, cultured in vitro. The receptor set was obtained from a human donor who had recovered from COVID-19.

This chain uses TRBV30 with TRBJ2-1, with D uncertain. Germline CDR1 GTSNPN, CDR2 SVGIG (reference sequence). This CDR3 comprises 14 residues. Trimming left V 3 bases short and J 8 bases short, with 17 bases between. The CDR3 spells CAWSRFQALHEQFF. CDR3 in DNA: TGTGCCTGGAGCCGATTCCAAGCGCTCCATGAGCAGTTCTTC.

The chain employs TRBV19 and TRBJ2-5; tentative D call: TRBD2 (5 bases). Germline V lookup: CDR1 LNHDA, CDR2 SQIVND (reference sequence). V dropped 6 bases and J dropped 5 bases, with 16 bases sitting between them. There are 14 residues in the CDR3. The chain's CDR3 is CASSRSFSGETQYF. CDR3 sequence (DNA): TGTGCCAGTAGCCGCAGTTTCTCGGGGGAGACCCAGTACTTC.

This clonotype was observed a handful of times. The chain employs TRBV27 and TRBJ2-5; D might be TRBD1 (5 bases). The CDR3 runs 13 residues. Germline CDR1 reads MNHEY; CDR2 reads SMNVEV (reference sequence). V was pared by 2 bases and J by 5 bases, with 9 bases between. The CDR3 protein is CASSLRGRETQYF. CDR3 bases: TGTGCCAGCAGTTTAAGGGGAAGGGAGACCCAGTACTTC.

The chain employs TRBV6-2 or TRBV6-3 and TRBJ1-5; maybe TRBD1 (5 bases). This CDR3 region has 16 residues. Germline V gene lookup returns CDR1 MNHEY and CDR2 SVGEGT. With 0 bases removed from V and 2 bases from J, the gap between germline ends came to 11 bases. The CDR3 protein is CASSYSKARGNQPQHF. The DNA for the CDR3 is TGTGCCAGCAGTTACTCGAAGGCCAGGGGCAATCAGCCCCAGCATTTT.

The V call is TRBV11-3, the J call TRBJ1-1; D unclear. Trimming stripped 5 bases from V and 14 bases from J, with 18 bases between. Germline V gives CDR1 SGHNT, CDR2 YENEEA. This CDR3 spans 12 amino acids. The CDR3: CASSGDRTVAFF. Written as DNA, the CDR3 is TGTGCCAGCAGCGGCGACCGGACGGTAGCCTTCTTT.

CDR3 sequence: CASSLDRSYYGYTF. The CDR3 nucleotides are TGTGCCAGCAGTTTAGACAGGTCCTACTATGGCTACACCTTC. V usage is TRBV5-4 and J usage is TRBJ1-2, with D perhaps TRBD1 (6 bases). This CDR3 has 14 amino acids. V was trimmed by 5 bases and J by 3 bases, leaving 14 bases between them. The V gene's germline CDR1 is SGHNT and CDR2 YYREEE (reference sequence).

This clonotype has a single count. The chain carries TRBV30 and TRBJ1-2; D is perhaps TRBD1 (6 bases). Germline assignment: CDR1 GTSNPN and CDR2 SVGIG (reference sequence). The CDR3 sequence is 15 residues long. Trimming left V 5 bases short and J 0 bases short, with 16 bases between. DNA for the CDR3: TGTGCCTGGGGCCTCGAGGGGGTTCCTAACTATGGCTACACCTTC. This codes for CAWGLEGVPNYGYTF.

V usage is TRBV6-1 and J usage is TRBJ2-7; TRBD1 is a possible D gene (5 bases). V dropped 5 bases and J dropped 3 bases, with 11 bases sitting between them. There are 13 residues in the CDR3. Germline assignment: CDR1 MNHNS and CDR2 SASEGT. CDR3 residues: CASSQGPFYEQYF. CDR3 in DNA: TGTGCCAGCAGTCAGGGTCCGTTCTACGAGCAGTACTTC.

The chain has TRBV14 and TRBJ2-1; D tentatively fits TRBD1 or TRBD2 (6 bases each). The CDR3 has 16 amino acids. Trimming removed 4 bases from V and 0 bases from J, with 13 bases in between. Germline assignment: CDR1 SGHDN and CDR2 FVKESK. CDR3 in amino acids: CASSPLGGLSYNEQFF. Here the CDR3 DNA reads TGTGCCAGCAGCCCTTTAGGGGGACTCTCCTACAATGAGCAGTTCTTC. Based on the CDR3 plus reference TRBV14 and TRBJ2-1, the full variable domain is EAGVTQFPSHSVIEKGQTVTLRCDPISGHDNLYWYRRVMGKEIKFLLHFVKESKQDESGMPNNRFLAERTGGTYSTLKVQPAELEDSGVYFCASSPLGGLSYNEQFFGPGTRLTVL.

The J gene is TRBJ1-5, the V gene TRBV6-5; no firm D call. V dropped 4 bases and J dropped 4 bases, with 11 bases sitting between them. The CDR3 is 14 amino acids. The germline V gene has CDR1 MNHEY and CDR2 SVGAGI. CDR3 sequence (DNA): TGTGCCAGCAGTTTTGTCCAGGAGAATCAGCCCCAGCATTTT. Translating gives CASSFVQENQPQHF.

V usage is TRBV20-1 and J usage is TRBJ1-1; possible D gene TRBD1, 5 bases. CDR1 is DFQATT, CDR2 SNEGSKA, per germline (reference sequence). V lost 0 bases to trimming and J lost 4 bases, with 9 bases between them. The CDR3 is 13 residues long. CDR3 nucleotide sequence: TGCAGTGCTAGAGATCCCCAGGGCACTGAAGCTTTCTTT. Protein product: CSARDPQGTEAFF.

The V call is TRBV24-1, the J call TRBJ2-2, with TRBD2 as a possible D gene (5 bases). The CDR3 has 12 amino acids. Trimming took off 4 bases at V and 7 bases at J, with 6 bases between the two ends. The germline V gene has CDR1 KGHDR and CDR2 SFDVKD. The CDR3 sequence is CATSERDGELFF. The CDR3 DNA reads as TGTGCCACCAGTGAGAGGGACGGGGAGCTGTTTTTT.

This clonotype was seen a handful of times. The CDR3 here is CASRRRTGGSLFNSPLHF. The CDR3 nucleotides are TGTGCCAGCAGACGTAGGACAGGGGGCTCTCTCTTCAATTCACCCCTCCACTTT. The chain couples TRBV27 to TRBJ1-6, with 11 positions matching TRBD1. The CDR3 sequence is 18 residues long. The V and J ends lost 6 bases and 7 bases, in that order; junction bases with no gene match: 14. CDR1 is MNHEY and CDR2 is SMNVEV in the germline V gene (reference sequence).

The chain employs TRBV27 and TRBJ1-2; 7 nucleotides agree with TRBD1. Germline V gives CDR1 MNHEY, CDR2 SMNVEV (reference sequence). There are 16 residues in the CDR3. V gave up 2 bases and J gave up 6 bases; unmatched junction bases: 12. The DNA for the CDR3 is TGTGCCAGCAGTTTAGGACAGGTGGACGAACTGAATGGCTACACCTTC. Translating gives CASSLGQVDELNGYTF.

This clonotype turned up a few times. This chain links TRBV19 with TRBJ2-5, with D perhaps matching TRBD1 or TRBD2 (5 bases each). Trimming removed 2 bases from V and 3 bases from J, with 10 bases in between. The CDR3 is 14 residues long. From germline, CDR1 is LNHDA and CDR2 SQIVND (reference sequence). CDR3 loop: CASSIWDGEETQYF. The CDR3 coding sequence is TGTGCCAGTAGTATATGGGACGGAGAAGAGACCCAGTACTTC.

This clonotype is a singleton in its sample. The V and J genes are TRBV20-1 and TRBJ1-1; 8 nucleotides agree with TRBD1. CDR3 length: 14 residues. Germline trimming cut 5 bases from V and 1 base from J; bases unmatched to any gene: 6. Germline CDR1 and CDR2: DFQATT and SNEGSKA (reference sequence). The CDR3 DNA sequence: TGCAGTGCTCGGCTCGGGACAGGGAACACTGAAGCTTTCTTT. It encodes CSARLGTGNTEAFF.

This clonotype was recorded once. The V and J genes are TRBV20-1 and TRBJ2-1, with D possibly matching TRBD1 (6 bases). CDR1 DFQATT and CDR2 SNEGSKA come from the germline V gene (reference sequence). CDR3 length equals 14 residues. V lost 3 bases, J lost 4 bases, and 13 bases lay in between. The CDR3 sequence: CSARRGRGYNEQFF. CDR3 nucleotides: TGCAGTGCTAGGAGGGGGAGAGGGTACAATGAGCAGTTCTTC.

The CDR3 DNA reads TGTGCCAGCAGTGGGGGAAGAGAAAAACTGTTTTTT. This translates into CASSGGREKLFF. The rearrangement links TRBV4-2 to TRBJ1-4; TRBD1 is a possible D gene (5 bases). The CDR3 covers 12 residues. The V gene's germline CDR1 is LGHNA and CDR2 YNFKEQ. Trimming took 6 bases from V and 8 from J, leaving 10 bases between them.

The J gene is TRBJ2-5, the V gene TRBV20-1, with 14 bases that match TRBD2. CDR1 DFQATT and CDR2 SNEGSKA come from the germline V gene (reference sequence). With V trimmed by 1 base and J by 8 bases, 6 bases remained unmatched. This CDR3 region has 15 residues. In DNA, the CDR3 is TGCAGTGCTAGAGGGGGGACTAGCGGGAGTGGAACCCAGTACTTC. Protein product: CSARGGTSGSGTQYF.

The rearrangement links TRBV19 to TRBJ1-6, with 8 bases fitting TRBD1. Germline V lookup: CDR1 LNHDA, CDR2 SQIVND (reference sequence). V was clipped by 5 bases and J by 10 bases; unmatched bases: 7. This CDR3 has 14 amino acids. This chain's CDR3 is CASSPDRGGSPLHF. CDR3 nucleotide sequence: TGTGCCAGTAGTCCCGACAGGGGTGGATCACCCCTCCACTTT.

The DNA of the CDR3 is TGCAGTGCTAGGGCCGGGACAGCCTATGGCTACACCTTC. It encodes CSARAGTAYGYTF. J is TRBJ1-2 and V is TRBV20-1, with 7 positions matching TRBD1. The CDR3 runs 13 residues. V lost 3 bases and J lost 4; bases outside the gene matches: 5. The germline V gene encodes CDR1 DFQATT and CDR2 SNEGSKA (reference sequence).

This clonotype was found a few times. The gene calls are TRBV6-5 and TRBJ1-6; D is unclear. The CDR3 covers 15 residues. V dropped 2 bases and J dropped 7 bases, with 12 bases sitting between them. Germline V gene sequence: CDR1 MNHEY, CDR2 SVGAGI. Here the CDR3 reads CASSYVEGSNSPLHF. The CDR3 DNA reads as TGTGCCAGCAGTTACGTGGAGGGTTCAAATTCACCCCTCCACTTT.

V usage is TRBV6-1 and J usage is TRBJ2-3, with D uncertain. The V gene lost 4 bases and the J gene lost 1 base, with 9 bases spanning the gap. CDR1 and CDR2 (germline): MNHNS, SASEGT. The CDR3 has 14 residues. The CDR3, as DNA: TGTGCCAGCAGTGCCCAGGCAGGCACAGATACGCAGTATTTT. Its translation is CASSAQAGTDTQYF.

This chain links TRBV18 with TRBJ1-1; D uncertain. The CDR3 is 15 amino acids. Germline CDR1 is KGHSH and CDR2 is LQKENI. The V end was cut by 2 bases, the J end by 2 bases, with 12 bases between. The CDR3 region is CASSPDLMGNTEAFF. The CDR3 DNA follows: TGTGCCAGCTCACCAGATTTGATGGGAAACACTGAAGCTTTCTTT.

This sequence joins TRBV20-1 and TRBJ2-3; 9 nucleotides agree with TRBD2. J lost 1 base, V lost 2 bases, and 7 bases had no gene match. Germline CDR1 and CDR2: DFQATT and SNEGSKA (reference sequence). This CDR3 region has 16 residues. CDR3 DNA sequence: TGCAGTGCTAGACCCATGAGGACTAGCGGCACAGATACGCAGTATTTT. Translation: CSARPMRTSGTDTQYF.

This clonotype was detected once. This chain joins TRBV20-1 and TRBJ1-5, with D perhaps matching TRBD1 (6 bases). The V end was cut by 3 bases, the J end by 0 bases, with 15 bases between. CDR3 length: 16 amino acids. CDR1 DFQATT and CDR2 SNEGSKA come from the germline V gene (reference sequence). The CDR3 protein is CSASPFRQASNQPQHF. The CDR3 DNA reads as TGCAGTGCTAGCCCCTTTCGACAGGCTAGCAATCAGCCCCAGCATTTT.

V is TRBV20-1 and J is TRBJ2-7; 9 bases match TRBD1. The CDR3 runs 12 residues. Trimming cost V 8 bases and J 3 bases; bases outside gene matches: 5. Germline V CDR1 and CDR2: DFQATT, SNEGSKA (reference sequence). For the CDR3, the DNA is TGCAGTTCCCGGGACAGGGTCTACGAGCAGTACTTC. Protein: CSSRDRVYEQYF.

The rearrangement links TRBV28 to TRBJ2-7; TRBD1 matches at 10 bases. The CDR3 extends over 17 amino acids. Trimming at V came to 3 bases and at J to 7 bases, leaving 15 bases not matched to a gene. From germline, CDR1 is MDHEN and CDR2 SYDVKM. The CDR3 region has the DNA TGTGCCAGCAGTTTCTCCGGGACAGGGGCTTTTGGGGGGGAGCAGTACTTC. This codes for CASSFSGTGAFGGEQYF.

The V and J genes are TRBV27 and TRBJ1-5, with D unresolved. The CDR3 totals 14 residues. V dropped 8 bases and J dropped 3 bases, with 14 bases sitting between them. Germline V lookup: CDR1 MNHEY, CDR2 SMNVEV (reference sequence). CDR3 nucleotide sequence: TGTGCCAGCGGGAAGGCTCCGGTCAATCAGCCCCAGCATTTT. The encoded protein is CASGKAPVNQPQHF.

This chain links TRBV18 with TRBJ2-3; 8 bases fit TRBD2. This CDR3 is 15 amino acids long. Germline loops: CDR1 KGHSH, CDR2 LQKENI. Trimming cost V 6 bases and J 3 bases; bases outside gene matches: 8. This chain's CDR3 is CASSRTSGTTDTQYF. The DNA for the CDR3 is TGTGCCAGCTCTCGTACTAGCGGCACAACAGATACGCAGTATTTT.

The chain recombines TRBV29-1 with TRBJ1-2; D is unresolved. CDR3 length: 12 residues. The germline V gene has CDR1 SQVTM and CDR2 ANQGSEA. V was trimmed by 0 bases and J by 4 bases, leaving 6 bases between them. DNA for the CDR3: TGCAGCGTTGAAGAGACACCCTATGGCTACACCTTC. This gives the protein CSVEETPYGYTF.

This chain links TRBV29-1 with TRBJ1-2, with 8 nucleotides matching TRBD1. V trimming: 8 bases; J trimming: 8 bases; junction bases outside the gene matches: 7. This CDR3 has 11 amino acids. Germline V lookup: CDR1 SQVTM, CDR2 ANQGSEA. The CDR3 sequence is CSIYTGGGYTF. The CDR3 bases are TGCAGCATCTACACAGGGGGAGGCTACACCTTC.